Presented here are 7 T cell receptor beta chains from one specimen sequenced in a study of shared clonotypes between healthy human individuals. CD8 cells regarded as naive lacked CD45RO, were positively chosen for CCR7, and omitted terminally differentiated effector memory CD45RA+ cells. Produced via immunoSEQ multiplex PCR; TCRdb's table is partial and in-frame only. The table includes roughly 550,000 clones, over 95% detected once. The sample was naive CD8+ T cells sorted from blood. The receptors stem from a woman in her 30s in good health.

The chain uses TRBV27 and TRBJ1-1; TRBD1 is a possible D gene (5 bases). With 3 bases removed from V and 5 bases from J, the gap between germline ends came to 16 bases. This CDR3 region has 15 residues. CDR1 is MNHEY and CDR2 is SMNVEV in the germline V gene (reference sequence). CDR3 in amino acids: CASSLQGLRFTEAFF. For the CDR3, the DNA is TGTGCCAGCAGTTTGCAGGGTTTGAGGTTTACTGAAGCTTTCTTT.

The V call is TRBV28, the J call TRBJ1-1; D gene uncertain. V lost 2 bases to trimming and J lost 0 bases, with 16 bases between them. Germline loops: CDR1 MDHEN, CDR2 SYDVKM. The CDR3 has 17 residues. The CDR3 reads CASSLRGLDWVNTEAFF. In DNA form, the CDR3 reads TGTGCCAGCAGTTTAAGAGGCCTCGATTGGGTGAACACTGAAGCTTTCTTT.

The chain recombines TRBV13 with TRBJ2-7; maybe TRBD1 (5 bases). The CDR3 runs to 12 residues. The germline V gene has CDR1 PRHDT and CDR2 FYEKMQ (reference sequence). The V end lost 4 bases, the J end lost 6 bases, and 10 bases lay between the germline ends. The CDR3 here is CASSSGFGEQYF. As DNA, the CDR3 is TGTGCCAGCAGCTCAGGGTTCGGCGAGCAGTACTTC.

This rearrangement joins TRBV7-2 to TRBJ2-1; D not certain. V was trimmed by 8 bases and J by 12 bases, leaving 11 bases between them. Per germline, CDR1 SGHTA and CDR2 FQGNSA. The CDR3 has 10 amino acids. CDR3 coding DNA: TGTGCCAGCGAGACACTGGGGCAGTTCTTC. It is translated as CASETLGQFF.

This clone has only one observation. The V call is TRBV27, the J call TRBJ2-7; D could derive from TRBD1 or TRBD2 (5 bases each). Deletions cut 1 base from V and 3 bases from J, with 19 bases between. The germline V gene encodes CDR1 MNHEY and CDR2 SMNVEV (reference sequence). CDR3 length: 17 residues. CDR3 nucleotides: TGTGCCAGCAGTTTATACGGGGATAGGGGCACAGACTACGAGCAGTACTTC. This translates into CASSLYGDRGTDYEQYF.

The chain has TRBV7-7 and TRBJ2-1, with TRBD2 matching over 8 bases. The germline V gene encodes CDR1 SSHAT and CDR2 FNYEAQ (reference sequence). The CDR3 sequence is 16 residues long. The junction had 14 bases not matched to a gene; V was cut back by 5 bases and J by 8 bases. CDR3 DNA: TGTGCCAGCAGCCCTAGCTCCGGGACTAGTGGCGATGAGCAGTTCTTC. This codes for CASSPSSGTSGDEQFF.

V usage is TRBV5-1 and J usage is TRBJ1-1; no reliable D call. V shed 0 bases and J shed 1 base, with 4 bases lying between them. CDR3 length: 13 amino acids. Germline V gene data show CDR1 as SGHRS and CDR2 as YFSETQ. The DNA for the CDR3 is TGCGCCAGCAGCTTGGCCCCGAACACTGAAGCTTTCTTT. Protein: CASSLAPNTEAFF.